The sample holds a few counts of the clone carrying this T cell receptor (beta chain). TCRdb passed the RT-PCR reads through MiXCR, listing each CDR3 protein once. This table holds some 200,000 distinct CDR3 sequences, approximately 12% found once. This entry comes from a study of response to subunit inactivated influenza vaccine. The CDR3 has 14 residues. Trimming at V came to 3 bases and at J to 12 bases, leaving 13 bases not matched to a gene. The data were also submitted as part of a second study, on T cells expressing NK-cell markers. According to that study: As the method of synthesis, 5'RACE template switching with UMIs yielded TCR beta cDNA.

The TCR was taken from a man between 50 and 59 years old who received an inactivated influenza vaccine. The sample here was CD8+ T cells sorted from PBMCs, taken about 12 days after vaccination. The rearrangement joins TRBV12-3 or TRBV12-4 to TRBJ2-5; TRBD2 matches 7 bases. CDR3 bases: TGTGCCAGCAGTTTGAGGGCGTCTAGCGGTGGGGAGTACTTC. It is translated as CASSLRASSGGEYF.